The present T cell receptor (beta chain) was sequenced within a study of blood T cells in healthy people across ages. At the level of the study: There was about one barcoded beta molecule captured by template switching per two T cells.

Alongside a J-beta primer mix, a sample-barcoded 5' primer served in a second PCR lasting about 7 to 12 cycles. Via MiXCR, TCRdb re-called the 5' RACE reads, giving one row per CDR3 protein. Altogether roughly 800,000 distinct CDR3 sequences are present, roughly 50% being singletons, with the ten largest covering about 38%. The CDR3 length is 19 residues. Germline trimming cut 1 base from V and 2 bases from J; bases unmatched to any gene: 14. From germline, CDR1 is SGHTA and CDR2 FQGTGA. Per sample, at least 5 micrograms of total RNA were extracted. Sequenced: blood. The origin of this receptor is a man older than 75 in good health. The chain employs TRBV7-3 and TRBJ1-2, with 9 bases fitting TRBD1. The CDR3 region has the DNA TGTGCCAGCAGCTTAAGCGGGGGACAGGGTGGTCCTGGGAACTATGGCTACACCTTC. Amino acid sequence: CASSLSGGQGGPGNYGYTF.